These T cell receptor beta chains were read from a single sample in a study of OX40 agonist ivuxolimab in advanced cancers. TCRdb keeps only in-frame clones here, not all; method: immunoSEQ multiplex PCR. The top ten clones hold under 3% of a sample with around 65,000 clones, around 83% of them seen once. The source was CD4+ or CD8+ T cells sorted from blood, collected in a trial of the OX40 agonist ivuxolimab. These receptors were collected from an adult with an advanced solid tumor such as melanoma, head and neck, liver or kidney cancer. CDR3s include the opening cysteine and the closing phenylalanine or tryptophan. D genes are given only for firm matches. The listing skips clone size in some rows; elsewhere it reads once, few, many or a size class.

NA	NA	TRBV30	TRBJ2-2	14	TGTGCCTGGAAATCGAACACGAACACCGGGGAGCTGTTTTTT	CAWKSNTNTGELFF
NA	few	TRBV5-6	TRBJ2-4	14	TGTGCCAGCAGCTCGGGTAGCGGCCAAAACATTCAGTACTTC	CASSSGSGQNIQYF
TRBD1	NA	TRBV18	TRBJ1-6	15	TGTGCCAGCTCACCCGTAGGACAGGGGAATTCACCCCTCCACTTT	CASSPVGQGNSPLHF
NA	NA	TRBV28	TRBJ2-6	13	TGTGCCAGCACCGTACAGGGTGCAAACGTCCTGACTTTC	CASTVQGANVLTF
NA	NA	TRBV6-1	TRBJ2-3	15	TGTGCCAGCAGTGAACCGGGGGACGTCACAGATACGCAGTATTTT	CASSEPGDVTDTQYF
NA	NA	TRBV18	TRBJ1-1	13	TGTGCCAGCTCACTACAGGGTAACACTGAAGCTTTCTTT	CASSLQGNTEAFF
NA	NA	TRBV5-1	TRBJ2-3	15	TGCGCCAGCAGCCGCGACAGGGGAGGGACAGATACGCAGTATTTT	CASSRDRGGTDTQYF
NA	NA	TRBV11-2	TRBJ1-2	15	TGTGCCAGCAGCTTAGATAGGACGGTTCGGAATGGCTACACCTTC	CASSLDRTVRNGYTF
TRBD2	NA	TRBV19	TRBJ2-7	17	TGTGCCAGTAGTATTTCTAGCGGGAGTAAGTCGAGTTACGAGCAGTACTTC	CASSISSGSKSSYEQYF
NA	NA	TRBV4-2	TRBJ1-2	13	TGTGCCAGCAGCCGAGGAGATAACTATGGCTACACCTTC	CASSRGDNYGYTF
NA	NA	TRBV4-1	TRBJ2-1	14	TGCGCCAGCAGCCATGCGGACCACTACAATGAGCAGTTCTTC	CASSHADHYNEQFF
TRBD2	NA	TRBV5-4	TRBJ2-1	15	TGTGCCAGCAGCCCCAGGACTAGCAAGTACAATGAGCAGTTCTTC	CASSPRTSKYNEQFF
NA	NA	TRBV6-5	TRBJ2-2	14	TGTGCCAGCAGAAAGCCGACAGACACCGGGGAGCTGTTTTTT	CASRKPTDTGELFF
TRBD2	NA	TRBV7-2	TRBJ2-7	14	TGTGCCAGCAGCCGGGGACTAGCGGCCCACGAGCAGTACTTC	CASSRGLAAHEQYF
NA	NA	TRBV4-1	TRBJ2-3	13	TGCGCCAGCAGCCAAGTTCGGAAGTATACGCAGTATTTT	CASSQVRKYTQYF
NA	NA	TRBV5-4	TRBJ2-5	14	TGTGCCAGCAGCACGCAGAAACTGTCAGAGACCCAGTACTTC	CASSTQKLSETQYF
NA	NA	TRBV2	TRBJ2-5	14	TGTGCCAGCAGTGAAGAACGGACTGCAGACACCCAGTACTTC	CASSEERTADTQYF
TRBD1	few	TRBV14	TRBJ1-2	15	TGTGCCAGCAGCCAGACGGGACAGGTTAACTATGGCTACACCTTC	CASSQTGQVNYGYTF
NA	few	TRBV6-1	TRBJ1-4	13	TGTGCCAGCCGGGGGGTAACTAATGAAAAACTGTTTTTT	CASRGVTNEKLFF
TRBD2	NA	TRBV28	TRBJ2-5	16	TGTGCCAGCAGCAAAGATTGGGGCGGGAGACGGGAGACCCAGTACTTC	CASSKDWGGRRETQYF
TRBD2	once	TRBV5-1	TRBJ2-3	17	TGCGCCAGCAGCGCGGGACTAGCGGGGCAAGGGGCAGATACGCAGTATTTT	CASSAGLAGQGADTQYF
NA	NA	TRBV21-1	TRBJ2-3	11	TGTGCCAGCAGCGGGGCAGGGCCTCGGTATTTT	CASSGAGPRYF
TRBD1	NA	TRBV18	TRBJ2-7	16	TGTGCCAGCTCACCGTCGGGACAGGGGGCCCGGCGGGAGCAGTACTTC	CASSPSGQGARREQYF
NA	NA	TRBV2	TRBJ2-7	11	TGTGCCAGCAGTTACTCCTACGAGCAGTACTTC	CASSYSYEQYF
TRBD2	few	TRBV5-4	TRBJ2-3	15	TGTGCCAGCAGCTTGGAGGGACTAGTCACAGATACGCAGTATTTT	CASSLEGLVTDTQYF
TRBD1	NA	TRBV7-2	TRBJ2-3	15	TGTGCCAGCAGCTTAGCACAGGGGGTGGCAGATACGCAGTATTTT	CASSLAQGVADTQYF
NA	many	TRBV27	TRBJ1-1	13	TGTGCCAGCAGTTTAATCCAGGGCGCTGAAGCTTTCTTT	CASSLIQGAEAFF
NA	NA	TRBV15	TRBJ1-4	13	TGTGCCACCAGCAGTGCCCCCGATGAAAAACTGTTTTTT	CATSSAPDEKLFF
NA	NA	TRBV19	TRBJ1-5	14	TGTGCCAGTAGTATTGCACCTAGCAATCAGCCCCAGCATTTT	CASSIAPSNQPQHF
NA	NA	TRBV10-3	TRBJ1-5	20	TGTGCCATCAGTGAATCTATCTCAGGACGGCCAGTGTATAGCAATCAGCCCCAGCATTTT	CAISESISGRPVYSNQPQHF
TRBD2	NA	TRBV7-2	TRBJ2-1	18	TGTGCCAGCAGCCCCGGAAAGACTAGCGGGACGCCCTACAATGAGCAGTTCTTC	CASSPGKTSGTPYNEQFF
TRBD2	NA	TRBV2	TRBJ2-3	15	TGTGCCAGCACCGGGACTAGCGGGGGCGCAGATACGCAGTATTTT	CASTGTSGGADTQYF